This TCR beta chain was sequenced for a study of radiotherapy plus CTLA-4 blockade in lung cancer (dated by TCRdb to between 2018 and 2020). About the full investigation: Among the enrolled patients, about 19% had an objective response, and 31% reached disease control. General conclusions and limits of the study: Early dynamic changes in blood T cell clones, together with increased serum interferon-beta after radiation, were reported as the strongest predictors of response. After treatment with radiotherapy and ipilimumab, TCR clones that originated in tumors expanded in peripheral blood.

Based on the germline V gene, the CDR1 and CDR2 sequences are SGHAT and FQNNGV. Counted from cysteine to phenylalanine, this CDR3 has 16 amino acids. Just the 48-base CDR3 DNA is kept, in frame starting at base 1. Trimming at the junction amounts to 5 bases on V and 0 bases on J, and the germline ends lie 13 bases apart. A note on this clone: It lacks a known antigen. No base quality values were provided; no much bigger clone lies one nucleotide off.

Focal radiation therapy combined with CTLA-4 blockade (ipilimumab) was tested in patients with chemo-refractory metastatic non-small-cell lung cancer. Library creation used the immunoSEQ multiplex PCR assay. TCRdb provides this immuneACCESS table in a form limited to in-frame rearrangements. Some clones are lacking; in checked studies, under half of them reflect an unresolved V gene, and why the rest are absent is not known. In all, the sample holds fewer than 65,000 clones, and approximately 80% of those were seen once. About 2.5% of the sample belongs to the ten largest clones. Sequencing used peripheral blood, obtained from a patient treated with radiotherapy plus ipilimumab. This receptor was taken from a human donor with non-small cell lung cancer whose response to radiotherapy plus ipilimumab could not be evaluated. Recombination linked TRBV11-2 to TRBJ1-4, with no reliable assignment of the D segment. This receptor carries the CDR3 CASSLSSGTTNEKLFF. The bases are TGTGCCAGCAGCCTATCTTCGGGGACAACTAATGAAAAACTGTTTTTT.